A single sample gave rise to the 25 T cell receptor beta chains below, sequenced in a study of blood T cells in healthy people across ages. The second PCR ran roughly 6 to 12 cycles with a sample-barcoded 5' primer and J-beta primers. Using its own MiXCR run on the 5' RACE reads, TCRdb lists one record per CDR3 protein. Here the sample spans just over 1 million distinct CDR3 sequences, 35% to 55% being singletons. Sequenced material: blood. These receptor sequences come from a woman aged 55-70 years in good health.

The chain couples TRBV2 to TRBJ2-3; TRBD2 matches 7 bases. V was clipped by 2 bases and J by 3 bases; unmatched bases: 5. CDR1 SNHLY and CDR2 FYNNEI come from the germline V gene. CDR3 size: 15 residues. DNA of the CDR3: TGTGCCAGCAGTGAAAGGGCGGGAGCAACAGATACGCAGTATTTT. Amino acids: CASSERAGATDTQYF. The whole variable domain, remainder taken from reference TRBV2 and TRBJ2-3, is EPEVTQTPSHQVTQMGQEVILRCVPISNHLYFYWYRQILGQKVEFLVSFYNNEISEKSEIFDDQFSVERPDGSNFTLKIRSTKLEDSAMYFCASSERAGATDTQYFGPGTRLTVL.

The CDR3 loop reads CASSLVARGRNEQFF. The CDR3 bases are TGTGCCAGCAGCTTAGTCGCGCGGGGTAGGAATGAGCAGTTCTTC. This chain uses TRBV7-9 with TRBJ2-1; D is perhaps TRBD2 (6 bases). The V end lost 1 base, the J end lost 7 bases, and 14 bases lay between the germline ends. The CDR3 is 15 amino acids. The germline gives CDR1 SEHNR, CDR2 FQNEAQ (reference sequence). The variable domain in full, with the rest retrieved from reference TRBV7-9 and TRBJ2-1, is DTGVSQNPRHKITKRGQNVTFRCDPISEHNRLYWYRQTLGQGPEFLTYFQNEAQLEKSRLLSDRFSAERPKGSFSTLEIQRTEQGDSAMYLCASSLVARGRNEQFFGPGTRLTVL.

This clonotype occurred a few times. The gene calls are TRBV20-1 and TRBJ2-7; D unresolved. The CDR3 has 16 amino acids. Germline CDR1 is DFQATT and CDR2 is SNEGSKA (reference sequence). Trimming stripped 5 bases from V and 0 bases from J, with 20 bases between. CDR3 residues: CSARNLKETLSYEQYF. The CDR3 DNA is TGCAGTGCTCGAAATCTTAAGGAGACTCTCTCCTACGAGCAGTACTTC.

In its sample, this clonotype was seen a few times. V and J are TRBV5-5 and TRBJ1-1, with D uncertain. Germline CDR1 reads SGHKS; CDR2 reads YYEKEE (reference sequence). Trimming removed 5 bases from V and 5 bases from J, with 16 bases in between. This CDR3 has 14 amino acids. CDR3 region: CASSSERRGTEAFF. As DNA, the CDR3 is TGTGCCAGCAGTTCCGAACGGAGAGGAACTGAAGCTTTCTTT.

The table lists this clonotype with a few counts. The V gene is TRBV7-8, the J gene TRBJ2-1, with TRBD2 identical over 8 bases. CDR1 SGHVS and CDR2 FQNEAQ come from the germline V gene. The CDR3 has 16 residues. V lost 2 bases and J lost 7; bases outside the gene matches: 10. CDR3 residues: CASSLLAGGSLNEQFF. The CDR3 bases are TGTGCCAGCAGCTTACTGGCGGGAGGATCTTTGAATGAGCAGTTCTTC.

This clonotype was found a few times. The V and J genes are TRBV2 and TRBJ2-7; TRBD1 agrees at 7 bases. Trimming cost V 7 bases and J 2 bases; bases outside gene matches: 8. Germline V gives CDR1 SNHLY, CDR2 FYNNEI. The CDR3 covers 14 residues. The CDR3: CASMRTGPTYEQYF. In nucleotides, the CDR3 is TGTGCCAGCATGAGGACAGGCCCGACCTACGAGCAGTACTTC.

The chain combines TRBV7-2 with TRBJ2-4; D perhaps matches TRBD1 (5 bases). TRBJ2-7 explains the end of the DNA better; the J call may be wrong. This CDR3 region has 14 residues. From germline, CDR1 is SGHTA and CDR2 FQGNSA. CDR3 coding DNA: TGTGCAACGGGTGGGGCGGCGCAATTCCACGAGCAGTACTTC. Translating gives CATGGAAQFHEQYF.

The J gene is TRBJ2-1, the V gene TRBV7-9; D gene ambiguous. V gave up 2 bases and J gave up 0 bases, with 8 bases separating them. Germline CDR1 is SEHNR and CDR2 is FQNEAQ (reference sequence). CDR3 length: 15 residues. CDR3 DNA sequence: TGTGCCAGCAGCTTAAAACTCAGCTCCTACAATGAGCAGTTCTTC. Protein sequence: CASSLKLSSYNEQFF.

The rearrangement uses TRBV5-1 and TRBJ2-1; perhaps TRBD1 as D (5 bases). The V and J ends lost 0 bases and 8 bases respectively, with 12 bases between them. The germline CDR1 and CDR2 sequences are SGHRS and YFSETQ. The CDR3 consists of 14 residues. CDR3 sequence (DNA): TGCGCCAGCAGCTTGGGGAACCAGGGCTATGAGCAGTTCTTC. It yields the protein CASSLGNQGYEQFF.

V and J are TRBV5-1 and TRBJ2-5; possible D gene TRBD1, 5 bases. CDR3 length equals 17 residues. V was trimmed by 0 bases and J by 5 bases, leaving 20 bases between them. Per the germline V gene, CDR1 is SGHRS and CDR2 is YFSETQ. The CDR3 bases are TGCGCCAGCAGCTTGGCTGTAGGGAATGGGGCAATCGAGACCCAGTACTTC. Protein: CASSLAVGNGAIETQYF.

This clonotype has a handful of counts. The genes are TRBV10-3 and TRBJ1-5; D call uncertain. Germline CDR1 ENHRY, CDR2 SYGVKD. The CDR3 extends over 14 amino acids. V gave up 2 bases and J gave up 6 bases, with 11 bases separating them. CDR3 protein: CAISEGVLGQPQHF. In DNA form, the CDR3 reads TGTGCCATCAGTGAGGGGGTCTTAGGTCAGCCCCAGCATTTT.

In its sample, this clonotype was seen a few times. The J gene is TRBJ2-7, the V gene TRBV29-1; D perhaps matches TRBD2 (6 bases). The CDR3 loop spans 12 amino acids. V was cut by 4 bases and J by 5 bases, with 12 bases left in between. CDR1 SQVTM and CDR2 ANQGSEA come from the germline V gene. The CDR3 DNA is TGCAGCGTTGGATTCGGGAGCCACGAGCAGTACTTC. Translating it yields CSVGFGSHEQYF.

This clonotype was detected a few times. The CDR3 reads CASSHTGGGNEQFF. The CDR3 nucleotides are TGTGCCAGCAGTCACACAGGGGGGGGCAATGAGCAGTTCTTC. This chain links TRBV3-1 with TRBJ2-1, with D possibly TRBD1 on 8 matching bases. The germline gives CDR1 LGHDT, CDR2 YNNKEL (reference sequence). Trimming removed 6 bases from V and 6 bases from J, with 15 bases in between. The CDR3 is 14 residues long.

This clonotype was recorded a few times. V usage is TRBV29-1 and J usage is TRBJ1-4; D unresolved. This CDR3 spans 11 amino acids. Germline CDR1 and CDR2: SQVTM and ANQGSEA. V gave up 7 bases and J gave up 4 bases, with 7 bases separating them. This CDR3 reads CSATGNEKLFF. The CDR3 nucleotides read TGCAGCGCGACGGGTAATGAAAAACTGTTTTTT.

The chain uses TRBV5-1 and TRBJ2-5; 11 bases line up with TRBD2. CDR3 length: 17 amino acids. Per germline, CDR1 SGHRS and CDR2 YFSETQ. Trimming at V came to 1 base and at J to 5 bases, leaving 10 bases not matched to a gene. The CDR3 coding sequence is TGCGCCAGCAGCTTGCCACACCAACTAGCGGGAGATGAGACCCAGTACTTC. It translates to CASSLPHQLAGDETQYF.

The chain employs TRBV9 and TRBJ2-1; D not resolved. V lost 0 bases and J 5 bases, leaving 15 bases between the germline ends. The CDR3 is 16 residues long. Per the germline V gene, CDR1 is SGDLS and CDR2 is YYNGEE. CDR3 bases: TGTGCCAGCAGCGTAGCTAGGGTAGGGTCAGACAATGAGCAGTTCTTC. It is translated as CASSVARVGSDNEQFF. Full variable domain (rest looked up from reference TRBV9 and TRBJ2-1): DSGVTQTPKHLITATGQRVTLRCSPRSGDLSVYWYQQSLDQGLQFLIQYYNGEERAKGNILERFSAQQFPDLHSELNLSSLELGDSALYFCASSVARVGSDNEQFFGPGTRLTVL.

This clonotype came up many times. This chain joins TRBV5-8 and TRBJ2-7; D could derive from TRBD1 or TRBD2 (5 bases each). CDR1 and CDR2 (germline): SGHTS, YDEGEE. This CDR3 is built from 16 residues. V lost 0 bases and J 1 base, leaving 14 bases between the germline ends. The CDR3 region has the DNA TGTGCCAGCAGCTTGGAGGGCGTGGGGGTTTCCTACGAGCAGTACTTC. It is translated as CASSLEGVGVSYEQYF.

The chain uses TRBV13 and TRBJ2-5, with unresolved D. The germline gives CDR1 PRHDT, CDR2 FYEKMQ (reference sequence). This CDR3 has 12 residues. The germline V and J ends were trimmed by 2 bases and 2 bases, with 3 bases remaining between them. The chain's CDR3 is CASSLWQETQYF. The CDR3 nucleotides read TGTGCCAGCAGCTTATGGCAAGAGACCCAGTACTTC. The full variable domain, rest sourced from reference TRBV13 and TRBJ2-5, is AAGVIQSPRHLIKEKRETATLKCYPIPRHDTVYWYQQGPGQDPQFLISFYEKMQSDKGSIPDRFSAQQFSDYHSELNMSSLELGDSALYFCASSLWQETQYFGPGTRLLVL.

The V and J genes are TRBV29-1 and TRBJ2-1, with D maybe TRBD1 (5 bases). The CDR3 has 15 amino acids. The germline CDR1 and CDR2 sequences are SQVTM and ANQGSEA. V was cut by 2 bases and J by 7 bases, with 18 bases left in between. As DNA, the CDR3 is TGCAGCGTTGAAAGGGGTGGCGACCCACGGAATGAGCAGTTCTTC. Its translation is CSVERGGDPRNEQFF.

V and J are TRBV6-5 and TRBJ2-3; no firm D call. V was shortened by 1 base and J by 0 bases, with 8 bases between the two germline ends. The length of the CDR3 is 15 residues. CDR1 and CDR2 from the germline V gene are MNHEY and SVGAGI. The DNA of the CDR3 is TGTGCCAGCAGTTACTTTTCCAGTAGCACAGATACGCAGTATTTT. This codes for CASSYFSSSTDTQYF.

For the CDR3, the DNA is TGTGCCAGCTCACCACTACGGACTAGCGCCGTCTCCTACAATGAGCAGTACTTC. Translating gives CASSPLRTSAVSYNEQYF. The genes are TRBV18 and TRBJ2-5, with 9 bases fitting TRBD2. The germline gives CDR1 KGHSH, CDR2 LQKENI. The CDR3 consists of 18 residues. V was pared by 1 base and J by 11 bases, with 20 bases of the junction left unmatched.

The rearrangement joins TRBV4-2 to TRBJ1-4; TRBD1 aligns across 11 bases. The CDR3 is 16 residues long. From germline, CDR1 is LGHNA and CDR2 YNFKEQ. Trimming took 2 bases from V and 7 from J; bases not matched to a gene: 6. The CDR3 spells CASSQSTGTGGEKLFF. CDR3 nucleotides: TGTGCCAGCAGCCAATCTACCGGGACAGGGGGTGAAAAACTGTTTTTT.

This rearrangement joins TRBV6-5 to TRBJ2-1, with a possible D match to TRBD2 (5 bases). This CDR3 comprises 16 residues. The V end lost 6 bases, the J end lost 6 bases, and 21 bases lay between the germline ends. Germline CDR1 reads MNHEY; CDR2 reads SVGAGI. The CDR3 protein is CASRPTGLHNSNEQFF. CDR3 bases: TGTGCCAGCAGACCGACCGGACTGCATAACAGCAATGAGCAGTTCTTC.

This chain joins TRBV7-9 and TRBJ2-3; D is uncertain. Germline CDR1 and CDR2: SEHNR and FQNEAQ (reference sequence). The CDR3 extends over 11 amino acids. The germline V and J ends were trimmed by 8 bases and 2 bases, with 5 bases remaining between them. The CDR3 DNA is TGTGCCAGCCACCTCACAGATACGCAGTATTTT. Its protein is CASHLTDTQYF.

The rearrangement links TRBV19 to TRBJ2-7; possibly TRBD1 for D (5 bases). Trimming pared 3 bases from V and 6 bases from J, leaving 9 bases between. Germline values: CDR1 LNHDA, CDR2 SQIVND (reference sequence). The length of the CDR3 is 12 residues. The CDR3 here is CASSIRDREQYF. The CDR3 nucleotides are TGTGCCAGTAGTATCAGGGATCGCGAGCAGTACTTC.